These T cell receptor beta chains were read from a single sample in a study of post-analysis software for immune sequencing data. TCRdb used MiXCR to reprocess the PCR reads, holding one entry per CDR3 protein. In the table there are about 430,000 distinct CDR3 sequences, approximately 38% of which are singletons. Sequencing used blood. The receptors were sampled from a girl between 2 and 10 years old with multiple sclerosis. Each CDR3 is given with its conserved first and last residue. D genes are given only for firm matches. Size tells how often a clone was seen (once, few, many) or the class of an expanded clone, and some rows leave it out.

TRBV3-1	TRBJ1-2	few	.	TGTGCCAGCAGTCAAGCAGACAGCCCGTATGGCTACACCTTC	CASSQADSPYGYTF
TRBV10-3	TRBJ2-1	.	TRBD2	TGTGCCATCAGTGTGGCTAGCGGGAGCGATGAGCAGTTCTTC	CAISVASGSDEQFF
TRBV7-3	TRBJ2-1	.	.	TGTGCCGGCAGCTTAACGTACCCAGCGGGTGACTACAATGAGCAGTTCTTC	CAGSLTYPAGDYNEQFF
TRBV12-5	TRBJ2-1	few	TRBD2	TGTGCTAGTGGGGCCGTTTTCGGAGCGGGAGGGCCGGGTGAGCAGTTCTTC	CASGAVFGAGGPGEQFF
TRBV7-2	TRBJ2-7	.	.	TGTGCCAGCAGCTTAGTGCAGGGGATGGGAGCCTACGAGCAGTACTTC	CASSLVQGMGAYEQYF
TRBV4-2	TRBJ2-1	.	.	TGTGCCAGCAGCCAAGATAAGTGGTTGGTGATTGAGCAGTTCTTC	CASSQDKWLVIEQFF
TRBV13	TRBJ2-2	once	.	TGTGCCAGCAGCCCCCAGCCGCCCACCGGGGAGCTGTTTTTT	CASSPQPPTGELFF
TRBV28	TRBJ2-5	.	.	TGTGCCAGCGGCGGAAGGGACCTGGAGACCCAGTACTTC	CASGGRDLETQYF
TRBV28	TRBJ2-1	.	TRBD2	TGTGCCAGCAGTTTATCCGGGACTAGCGGGACGGATGAGCAGTTCTTC	CASSLSGTSGTDEQFF
TRBV30	TRBJ2-7	.	.	TGTGCCTGGAGTGAGGGGCCCTACGAGCAGTACTTC	CAWSEGPYEQYF
TRBV12-3/TRBV12-4	TRBJ1-1	.	.	TGTGCCAGCAGTCCCCGACTGGGAATGAACACTGAAGCTTTCTTT	CASSPRLGMNTEAFF
TRBV12-3/TRBV12-4	TRBJ2-7	.	.	TGTGCCAGCAGCTTAATGGACTGGTTCGACTACGAGCAGTACTTC	CASSLMDWFDYEQYF
TRBV10-3	TRBJ2-3	.	.	TGTGCCGTTCAACTGGACCGAAATACGCAGTATTTT	CAVQLDRNTQYF
TRBV4-3	TRBJ1-2	few	TRBD1	TGCGCCAGCAGCCCCAACGAATACAGGGGAATTTATGGCTACACCTTC	CASSPNEYRGIYGYTF
TRBV24-1	TRBJ2-1	.	.	TGTGCCACCAGTGATCCCTCAACAGGGAACTACAATGAGCAGTTCTTC	CATSDPSTGNYNEQFF
TRBV30	TRBJ1-1	.	TRBD1	TGTGCCGGATGGACAGGCTGGAACACTGAAGCTTTCTTT	CAGWTGWNTEAFF
TRBV12-3/TRBV12-4	TRBJ2-5	few	TRBD1	TGTGCCAGCAGTCCCCGGGACAGAAGCCAAGAGACCCAGTACTTC	CASSPRDRSQETQYF
TRBV10-3	TRBJ2-7	.	.	TGTGCCATCAGTGAGCCGGAGGAACTCCCCTACGAGCAGTACTTC	CAISEPEELPYEQYF
TRBV12-3/TRBV12-4	TRBJ2-1	.	TRBD2	TGTGCCAGCAAGATTAGCGGGAGTCCCTACAATGAGCAGTTCTTC	CASKISGSPYNEQFF
TRBV5-1	TRBJ1-4	.	TRBD1	TGCGCCAGCAGTCGCCTAGAGACAGGGGTGGAAAAACTGTTTTTT	CASSRLETGVEKLFF